This is a list of T cell receptor beta chains from one sample in a study of cytomegalovirus exposure and HLA in healthy donors. The table came from immunoSEQ multiplex PCR; TCRdb's copy has only in-frame clones and leaves some out. The sample carries about 110,000 clones, 60% to 75% recorded once. Sequencing used PBMCs. The source is a male donor in good health and CMV-seropositive. Each CDR3 is given with its conserved first and last residue. A D gene is named only where the DNA matches it firmly. Clone sizes are given selectively: once, few, many, or a class where the clone is expanded.

v_gene: TRBV19; len: 15; j_gene: TRBJ2-1; abundance: -; d_gene: TRBD1; CDR3aa: CASAPTGTGYNEQFF; CDR3nt: TGTGCCAGTGCCCCAACCGGGACAGGTTACAATGAGCAGTTCTTC
v_gene: TRBV19; len: 13; j_gene: TRBJ1-2; abundance: -; d_gene: -; CDR3aa: CASSPADSYGYTF; CDR3nt: TGTGCCAGTAGTCCCGCAGACAGCTATGGCTACACCTTC
v_gene: TRBV28; len: 16; j_gene: TRBJ1-1; abundance: -; d_gene: -; CDR3aa: CASSPPPGSGPTEAFF; CDR3nt: TGTGCCAGCAGTCCACCCCCGGGGTCTGGGCCCACTGAAGCTTTCTTT
v_gene: TRBV2; len: 16; j_gene: TRBJ2-7; abundance: -; d_gene: TRBD2; CDR3aa: CASSGEDTSGSYEQYF; CDR3nt: TGTGCCAGCAGTGGGGAGGATACTAGCGGCTCCTACGAGCAGTACTTC
v_gene: TRBV9; len: 13; j_gene: TRBJ1-3; abundance: -; d_gene: TRBD1; CDR3aa: CASSRDRGNTIYF; CDR3nt: TGTGCCAGCAGCAGGGACAGGGGCAACACCATATATTTT
v_gene: TRBV2; len: 15; j_gene: TRBJ2-7; abundance: -; d_gene: TRBD2; CDR3aa: CASSGRTSGTYEQYF; CDR3nt: TGTGCCAGCAGTGGACGGACTAGCGGAACCTACGAGCAGTACTTC
v_gene: TRBV2; len: 14; j_gene: TRBJ2-7; abundance: few; d_gene: TRBD2; CDR3aa: CASRGRGASYEQYF; CDR3nt: TGTGCCAGCAGGGGGCGGGGGGCCTCCTACGAGCAGTACTTC
v_gene: TRBV28; len: 14; j_gene: TRBJ1-1; abundance: -; d_gene: -; CDR3aa: CASSFQGSYTEAFF; CDR3nt: TGTGCCAGCAGTTTTCAAGGGAGCTACACTGAAGCTTTCTTT
v_gene: TRBV4-3; len: 15; j_gene: TRBJ2-3; abundance: -; d_gene: -; CDR3aa: CASSQAYAGTDTQYF; CDR3nt: TGCGCCAGCAGCCAAGCCTACGCCGGCACAGATACGCAGTATTTT
v_gene: TRBV5-4; len: 17; j_gene: TRBJ2-4; abundance: once; d_gene: TRBD2; CDR3aa: CASSLAGLAVAKNIQYF; CDR3nt: TGTGCCAGCAGCTTGGCGGGACTAGCTGTAGCCAAAAACATTCAGTACTTC
v_gene: TRBV7-3; len: 15; j_gene: TRBJ2-1; abundance: -; d_gene: TRBD2; CDR3aa: CASSPIGTSGAIQFF; CDR3nt: TGTGCCAGCAGCCCAATTGGGACTAGCGGGGCCATACAGTTCTTC
v_gene: TRBV4-3; len: 14; j_gene: TRBJ2-5; abundance: once; d_gene: -; CDR3aa: CASSQGAGQETQYF; CDR3nt: TGCGCCAGCAGCCAAGGGGCAGGACAAGAGACCCAGTACTTC
v_gene: TRBV18; len: 15; j_gene: TRBJ1-4; abundance: -; d_gene: TRBD1; CDR3aa: CASSPPGQLNEKLFF; CDR3nt: TGTGCCAGCTCACCCCCGGGACAGTTAAATGAAAAACTGTTTTTT
v_gene: TRBV27; len: 15; j_gene: TRBJ1-2; abundance: few; d_gene: -; CDR3aa: CASSFLGGANYGYTF; CDR3nt: TGTGCCAGCAGTTTTTTGGGGGGAGCTAACTATGGCTACACCTTC
v_gene: TRBV6-5; len: 15; j_gene: TRBJ2-7; abundance: -; d_gene: TRBD1; CDR3aa: CASSYSGTGYNEQYF; CDR3nt: TGTGCCAGCAGTTACTCCGGGACAGGGTATAACGAGCAGTACTTC
v_gene: TRBV4-3; len: 14; j_gene: TRBJ1-1; abundance: -; d_gene: TRBD1; CDR3aa: CASSHNGQGPEAFF; CDR3nt: TGCGCCAGCAGCCACAATGGACAGGGCCCTGAAGCTTTCTTT
v_gene: TRBV7-3; len: 17; j_gene: TRBJ1-2; abundance: -; d_gene: TRBD1; CDR3aa: CASSPGGQGARGYGYTF; CDR3nt: TGTGCCAGCAGCCCCGGGGGACAGGGGGCGCGAGGCTATGGCTACACCTTC
v_gene: TRBV4-3; len: 14; j_gene: TRBJ1-4; abundance: -; d_gene: TRBD1; CDR3aa: CASTTQGAGEKLFF; CDR3nt: TGCGCCAGCACCACCCAGGGGGCGGGTGAAAAACTGTTTTTT
v_gene: TRBV7-8; len: 15; j_gene: TRBJ1-5; abundance: -; d_gene: -; CDR3aa: CASSLGSYSNQPQHF; CDR3nt: TGTGCCAGCAGCTTAGGTTCCTACAGCAATCAGCCCCAGCATTTT
v_gene: TRBV9; len: 16; j_gene: TRBJ2-7; abundance: -; d_gene: TRBD2; CDR3aa: CASSAQTSLSSYEQYF; CDR3nt: TGTGCCAGCAGCGCGCAGACTAGCCTTTCCTCCTACGAGCAGTACTTC
v_gene: TRBV6-6; len: 16; j_gene: TRBJ2-5; abundance: -; d_gene: -; CDR3aa: CASRETARAIWETQYF; CDR3nt: TGTGCCAGCAGGGAGACCGCCAGGGCAATATGGGAGACCCAGTACTTC
v_gene: TRBV28; len: 12; j_gene: TRBJ1-2; abundance: -; d_gene: -; CDR3aa: CASRGGGYGYTF; CDR3nt: TGTGCCAGTCGGGGAGGGGGCTATGGCTACACCTTC
v_gene: TRBV29-1; len: 15; j_gene: TRBJ2-3; abundance: -; d_gene: TRBD2; CDR3aa: CSVDVGTSGGDTQYF; CDR3nt: TGCAGCGTGGACGTGGGGACTAGCGGGGGTGATACGCAGTATTTT
v_gene: TRBV30; len: 17; j_gene: TRBJ2-3; abundance: -; d_gene: TRBD2; CDR3aa: CAWSSPGLAGDTDTQYF; CDR3nt: TGTGCCTGGTCTTCTCCCGGACTAGCGGGAGACACAGATACGCAGTATTTT
v_gene: TRBV30; len: 17; j_gene: TRBJ1-3; abundance: -; d_gene: -; CDR3aa: CAWMPRPGQNSGNTIYF; CDR3nt: TGTGCCTGGATGCCCCGACCGGGACAAAACTCTGGAAACACCATATATTTT
v_gene: TRBV7-3; len: 18; j_gene: TRBJ1-2; abundance: -; d_gene: -; CDR3aa: CASSLDRGFGPAGGGYTF; CDR3nt: TGTGCCAGCAGCTTAGACCGCGGCTTCGGGCCCGCCGGGGGTGGCTACACCTTC
v_gene: TRBV4-2; len: 15; j_gene: TRBJ2-1; abundance: -; d_gene: TRBD2; CDR3aa: CASSRPLAEYNEQFF; CDR3nt: TGTGCCAGCAGCCGCCCTCTAGCGGAGTACAATGAGCAGTTCTTC
v_gene: TRBV4-1; len: 18; j_gene: TRBJ2-6; abundance: -; d_gene: TRBD1; CDR3aa: CASSQDGTGGSGANVLTF; CDR3nt: TGCGCCAGCAGCCAAGATGGGACAGGGGGCTCTGGGGCCAACGTCCTGACTTTC
v_gene: TRBV15; len: 13; j_gene: TRBJ2-5; abundance: once; d_gene: -; CDR3aa: CATSRLGASRQYF; CDR3nt: TGTGCCACCAGCAGACTTGGGGCCTCGAGGCAGTACTTC
v_gene: TRBV6-6; len: 16; j_gene: TRBJ1-3; abundance: -; d_gene: TRBD1; CDR3aa: CASSQGQGISGNTIYF; CDR3nt: TGTGCCAGCAGCCAGGGACAGGGTATCTCTGGAAACACCATATATTTT
v_gene: TRBV5-6; len: 13; j_gene: TRBJ2-7; abundance: -; d_gene: -; CDR3aa: CAGRRRGEYEQYF; CDR3nt: TGTGCCGGCCGCCGGCGGGGCGAATACGAGCAGTACTTC
v_gene: TRBV4-3; len: 14; j_gene: TRBJ2-4; abundance: -; d_gene: TRBD1; CDR3aa: CASSPGQPKNIQYF; CDR3nt: TGCGCCAGCAGCCCGGGACAGCCCAAAAACATTCAGTACTTC
v_gene: TRBV6-6; len: 16; j_gene: TRBJ1-1; abundance: -; d_gene: -; CDR3aa: CASSSRREQGSKEAFF; CDR3nt: TGTGCCAGCAGTTCGAGAAGAGAACAGGGAAGCAAAGAAGCTTTCTTT
v_gene: TRBV9; len: 15; j_gene: TRBJ2-5; abundance: once; d_gene: TRBD1; CDR3aa: CASSGPGTGHETQYF; CDR3nt: TGTGCCAGCAGCGGCCCCGGGACAGGGCATGAGACCCAGTACTTC
v_gene: TRBV7-2; len: 15; j_gene: TRBJ2-1; abundance: -; d_gene: TRBD2; CDR3aa: CASSTTSGRSHEQFF; CDR3nt: TGTGCCAGCAGTACGACTAGCGGGAGATCCCATGAGCAGTTCTTC
v_gene: TRBV4-1; len: 15; j_gene: TRBJ1-5; abundance: -; d_gene: TRBD1; CDR3aa: CASSKGTGGEQPQNF; CDR3nt: TGCGCCAGCAGCAAGGGGACAGGGGGCGAGCAGCCCCAGAATTTT
v_gene: TRBV9; len: 15; j_gene: TRBJ1-2; abundance: -; d_gene: TRBD1; CDR3aa: CASSVGAGTVYGYTF; CDR3nt: TGTGCCAGCAGCGTAGGGGCTGGGACAGTCTATGGCTACACCTTC
v_gene: TRBV7-7; len: 12; j_gene: TRBJ1-1; abundance: -; d_gene: -; CDR3aa: CASSLTKTEAFF; CDR3nt: TGTGCCAGCAGCTTAACAAAGACTGAAGCTTTCTTT
v_gene: TRBV4-3; len: 13; j_gene: TRBJ1-1; abundance: -; d_gene: -; CDR3aa: CASSLAQDTEAFF; CDR3nt: TGCGCCAGCAGCCTCGCACAGGACACTGAAGCTTTCTTT
v_gene: TRBV5-1; len: 14; j_gene: TRBJ1-4; abundance: few; d_gene: TRBD1; CDR3aa: CASSRGGADEKLFF; CDR3nt: TGCGCCAGCAGCAGAGGGGGCGCGGACGAAAAACTGTTTTTT
v_gene: TRBV27; len: 13; j_gene: TRBJ2-7; abundance: -; d_gene: TRBD1; CDR3aa: CASSSGQGYEQYF; CDR3nt: TGTGCCAGCAGTTCGGGACAGGGCTACGAGCAGTACTTC
v_gene: TRBV27; len: 15; j_gene: TRBJ1-2; abundance: -; d_gene: -; CDR3aa: CASSLDRQVNYGYTF; CDR3nt: TGTGCCAGCAGTTTAGATAGACAGGTGAACTATGGCTACACCTTC
v_gene: TRBV29-1; len: 13; j_gene: TRBJ1-2; abundance: -; d_gene: TRBD1; CDR3aa: CSVTGLGAYGYTF; CDR3nt: TGCAGCGTGACAGGGCTTGGGGCCTATGGCTACACCTTC
v_gene: TRBV25-1; len: 14; j_gene: TRBJ1-1; abundance: -; d_gene: -; CDR3aa: CASSEPAGRSEAFF; CDR3nt: TGTGCCAGCAGTGAACCCGCAGGGCGCAGTGAAGCTTTCTTT
v_gene: TRBV30; len: 13; j_gene: TRBJ2-7; abundance: once; d_gene: -; CDR3aa: CAWSVLASYEQYF; CDR3nt: TGTGCCTGGAGTGTACTCGCCTCCTACGAGCAGTACTTC
v_gene: TRBV28; len: 14; j_gene: TRBJ1-2; abundance: -; d_gene: -; CDR3aa: CAIPNNHAGSGYTF; CDR3nt: TGTGCCATTCCGAATAACCACGCGGGATCTGGCTACACCTTC
v_gene: TRBV19; len: 14; j_gene: TRBJ2-7; abundance: -; d_gene: TRBD2; CDR3aa: CASSMDGGSVEQYF; CDR3nt: TGTGCCAGTAGTATGGACGGGGGGTCGGTCGAGCAGTACTTC
v_gene: TRBV9; len: 13; j_gene: TRBJ2-5; abundance: -; d_gene: TRBD1; CDR3aa: CASSATGVETQYF; CDR3nt: TGTGCCAGCAGTGCTACAGGGGTAGAGACCCAGTACTTC
v_gene: TRBV7-2; len: 15; j_gene: TRBJ2-1; abundance: -; d_gene: -; CDR3aa: CASSLAVLDNNEQFF; CDR3nt: TGTGCCAGCAGCTTAGCGGTTCTAGATAACAATGAGCAGTTCTTC
v_gene: TRBV7-9; len: 15; j_gene: TRBJ1-2; abundance: few; d_gene: TRBD1; CDR3aa: CASSLQPGQGCGYTF; CDR3nt: TGTGCCAGCAGCTTACAGCCGGGACAGGGCTGTGGCTACACCTTC
v_gene: TRBV27; len: 14; j_gene: TRBJ1-2; abundance: few; d_gene: TRBD1; CDR3aa: CASRTDRGTRGYTF; CDR3nt: TGTGCCAGCAGGACCGACAGGGGAACTAGGGGCTACACCTTC
v_gene: TRBV9; len: 21; j_gene: TRBJ1-2; abundance: -; d_gene: -; CDR3aa: CASSVATRILQGPSPNYGYTF; CDR3nt: TGTGCCAGCAGCGTAGCTACGAGGATATTACAGGGTCCCTCTCCCAACTATGGCTACACCTTC
v_gene: TRBV7-2; len: 16; j_gene: TRBJ2-7; abundance: -; d_gene: -; CDR3aa: CASSSTTSVPVDEQYF; CDR3nt: TGTGCCAGCAGCTCAACCACCAGCGTTCCGGTCGACGAGCAGTACTTC
v_gene: TRBV6-5; len: 15; j_gene: TRBJ1-1; abundance: few; d_gene: -; CDR3aa: CASSYSWGVGTEAFF; CDR3nt: TGTGCCAGCAGTTACTCCTGGGGGGTGGGGACTGAAGCTTTCTTT
v_gene: TRBV2; len: 13; j_gene: TRBJ1-5; abundance: -; d_gene: -; CDR3aa: CASTGDSNQPQHF; CDR3nt: TGTGCCAGCACGGGAGATAGCAATCAGCCCCAGCATTTT
v_gene: TRBV7-2; len: 14; j_gene: TRBJ2-3; abundance: -; d_gene: -; CDR3aa: CASSFLAVTDTQYF; CDR3nt: TGTGCCAGCAGCTTCCTGGCGGTCACAGATACGCAGTATTTT
v_gene: TRBV6-5; len: 13; j_gene: TRBJ2-5; abundance: -; d_gene: TRBD2; CDR3aa: CASRLAGSETQYF; CDR3nt: TGTGCCAGCAGGTTAGCGGGGTCGGAGACCCAGTACTTC
v_gene: TRBV9; len: 16; j_gene: TRBJ2-7; abundance: -; d_gene: TRBD1; CDR3aa: CASNQGDRGRVDEQYF; CDR3nt: TGTGCCAGCAACCAGGGGGACAGGGGGCGGGTGGACGAGCAGTACTTC
v_gene: TRBV28; len: 15; j_gene: TRBJ2-1; abundance: once; d_gene: TRBD2; CDR3aa: CASSLAGSPYNEQFF; CDR3nt: TGTGCCAGCAGTCTAGCGGGGTCCCCCTACAATGAGCAGTTCTTC